Listed below are T cell receptor beta chains from one sample, sequenced in a study of T cells in Graves' hyperthyroidism and ophthalmopathy. One entry per CDR3 protein results from TCRdb running MiXCR on the multiplex PCR reads. Of 500,000 to 550,000 distinct CDR3 sequences listed, 20% are singletons. Source material: blood. The receptors stem from a man aged 18 to 30 with Graves' hyperthyroidism. CDR3s include the opening cysteine and the closing phenylalanine or tryptophan. The D gene is left open where the match is weak. Some rows mark clone size as missing; the rest say once, few, many or name a class of expanded clone.

d_gene	v_gene	j_gene	len	abundance	CDR3aa	CDR3nt
TRBD2	TRBV7-2	TRBJ2-4	16	few	CASSLAGGGRLNIQYF	TGTGCCAGCAGCTTAGCGGGAGGCGGGAGACTAAACATTCAGTACTTC
-	TRBV7-2	TRBJ1-2	15	-	CASSLAPGTGYGYTF	TGTGCCAGCAGCTTAGCTCCAGGGACGGGGTATGGCTACACCTTC
-	TRBV24-1	TRBJ2-5	13	many	CATSAQGRETQYF	TGTGCCACCAGTGCCCAGGGGCGGGAGACCCAGTACTTC
TRBD1	TRBV19	TRBJ1-5	14	few	CASRDRNGNQPQHF	TGTGCCAGTAGGGACAGGAACGGCAATCAGCCCCAGCATTTT
TRBD1	TRBV6-1	TRBJ1-1	15	-	CASSDFGQGSAEAFF	TGTGCCAGCAGTGATTTCGGACAGGGGAGTGCTGAAGCTTTCTTT
TRBD1	TRBV29-1	TRBJ1-1	13	-	CSAGLQGAAEAFF	TGCAGCGCCGGATTACAGGGGGCAGCTGAAGCTTTCTTT
-	TRBV11-2	TRBJ1-1	16	many	CASSLGLGQMNTEAFF	TGTGCCAGCAGCTTAGGGTTAGGGCAGATGAACACTGAAGCTTTCTTT
-	TRBV12-3/TRBV12-4	TRBJ2-2	14	few	CASKRQSNTGELFF	TGTGCCAGCAAAAGGCAGTCGAACACCGGGGAGCTGTTTTTT
-	TRBV5-1	TRBJ1-1	13	many	CASSSLGNTEAFF	TGCGCCAGCAGCTCACTCGGGAACACTGAAGCTTTCTTT
TRBD1	TRBV6-1	TRBJ2-7	14	-	CASKPGQQYYEQYF	TGTGCCAGCAAACCGGGACAGCAATACTACGAGCAGTACTTC
TRBD1	TRBV6-5	TRBJ1-5	15	many	CASSSGTVGNQPQHF	TGTGCCAGCAGTTCCGGGACAGTTGGCAATCAGCCCCAGCATTTT
TRBD1	TRBV6-2/TRBV6-3	TRBJ2-2	15	-	CASGQGQGVTGELFF	TGTGCCAGCGGACAGGGACAGGGGGTCACCGGGGAGCTGTTTTTT
-	TRBV11-2	TRBJ2-7	14	-	CASSFPEPPYEQYF	TGTGCCAGCAGCTTTCCGGAACCCCCCTACGAGCAGTACTTC